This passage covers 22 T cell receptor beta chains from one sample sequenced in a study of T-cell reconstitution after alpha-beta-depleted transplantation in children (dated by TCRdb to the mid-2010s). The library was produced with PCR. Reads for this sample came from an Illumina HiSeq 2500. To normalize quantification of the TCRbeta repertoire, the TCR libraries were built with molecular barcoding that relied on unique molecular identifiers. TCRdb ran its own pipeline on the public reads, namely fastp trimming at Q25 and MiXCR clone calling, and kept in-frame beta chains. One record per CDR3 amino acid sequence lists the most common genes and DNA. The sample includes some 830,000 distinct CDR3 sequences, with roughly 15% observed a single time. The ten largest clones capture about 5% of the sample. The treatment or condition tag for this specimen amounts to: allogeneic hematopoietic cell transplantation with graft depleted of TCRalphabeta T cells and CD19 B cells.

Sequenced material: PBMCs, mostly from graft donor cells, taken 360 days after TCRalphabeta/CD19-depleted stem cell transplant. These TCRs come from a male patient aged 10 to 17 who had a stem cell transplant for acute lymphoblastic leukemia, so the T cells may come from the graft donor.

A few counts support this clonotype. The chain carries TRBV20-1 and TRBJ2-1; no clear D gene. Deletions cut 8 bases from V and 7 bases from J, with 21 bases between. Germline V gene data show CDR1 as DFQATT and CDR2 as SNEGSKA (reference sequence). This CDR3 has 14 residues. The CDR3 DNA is TGCAGTACCACCCCGGGCCATCGGGTAAATGAGCAGTTCTTC. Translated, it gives CSTTPGHRVNEQFF.

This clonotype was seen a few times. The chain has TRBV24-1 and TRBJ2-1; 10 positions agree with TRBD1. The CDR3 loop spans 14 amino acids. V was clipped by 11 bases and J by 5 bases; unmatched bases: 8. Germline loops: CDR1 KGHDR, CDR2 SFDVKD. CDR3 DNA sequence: TGTGCCATTTCCGAGACAGGGGGCAACAATGAGCAGTTCTTC. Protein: CAISETGGNNEQFF.

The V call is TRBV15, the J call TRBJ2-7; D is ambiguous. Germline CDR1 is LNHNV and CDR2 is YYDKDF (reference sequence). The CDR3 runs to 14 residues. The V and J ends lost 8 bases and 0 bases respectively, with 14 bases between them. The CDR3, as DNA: TGTGCCACCGGTCTGGAACAGAGCTCCTACGAGCAGTACTTC. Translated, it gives CATGLEQSSYEQYF. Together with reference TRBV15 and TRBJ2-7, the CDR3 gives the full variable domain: DAMVIQNPRYQVTQFGKPVTLSCSQTLNHNVMYWYQQKSSQAPKLLFHYYDKDFNNEADTPDNFQSRRPNTSFCFLDIRSPGLGDTAMYLCATGLEQSSYEQYFGPGTRLTVT.

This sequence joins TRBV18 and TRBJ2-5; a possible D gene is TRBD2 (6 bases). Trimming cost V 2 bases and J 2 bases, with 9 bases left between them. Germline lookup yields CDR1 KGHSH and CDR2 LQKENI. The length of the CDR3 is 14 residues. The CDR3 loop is CASSPSAGQETQYF. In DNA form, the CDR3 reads TGTGCCAGCTCACCATCTGCGGGACAAGAGACCCAGTACTTC.

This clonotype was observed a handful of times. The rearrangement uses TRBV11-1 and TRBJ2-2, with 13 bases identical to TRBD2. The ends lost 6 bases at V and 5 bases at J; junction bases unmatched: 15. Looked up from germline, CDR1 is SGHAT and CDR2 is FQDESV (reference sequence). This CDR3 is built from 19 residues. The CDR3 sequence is CASRSTGTSGTSGTGELFF. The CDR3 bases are TGTGCCAGCAGATCTACCGGGACTAGCGGGACAAGTGGGACCGGGGAGCTGTTTTTT.

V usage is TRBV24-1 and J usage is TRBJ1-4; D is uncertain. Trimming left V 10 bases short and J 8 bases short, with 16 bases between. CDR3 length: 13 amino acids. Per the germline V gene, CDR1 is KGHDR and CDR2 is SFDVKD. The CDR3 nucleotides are TGTGCCACTCCTCGGACCCTTAAAGAAAAACTGTTTTTT. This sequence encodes CATPRTLKEKLFF.

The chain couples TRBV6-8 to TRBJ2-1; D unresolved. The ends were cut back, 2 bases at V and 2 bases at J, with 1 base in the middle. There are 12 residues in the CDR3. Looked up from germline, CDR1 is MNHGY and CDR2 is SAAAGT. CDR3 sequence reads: CASSYAYNEQFF. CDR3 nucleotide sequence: TGTGCCAGCAGTTACGCCTACAATGAGCAGTTCTTC.

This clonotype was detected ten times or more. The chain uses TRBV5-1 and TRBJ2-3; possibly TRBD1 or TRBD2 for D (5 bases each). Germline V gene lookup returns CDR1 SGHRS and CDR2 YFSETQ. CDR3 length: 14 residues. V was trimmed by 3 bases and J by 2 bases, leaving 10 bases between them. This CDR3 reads CASSSRDPTDTQYF. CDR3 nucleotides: TGCGCCAGCAGCTCCCGGGACCCCACAGATACGCAGTATTTT.

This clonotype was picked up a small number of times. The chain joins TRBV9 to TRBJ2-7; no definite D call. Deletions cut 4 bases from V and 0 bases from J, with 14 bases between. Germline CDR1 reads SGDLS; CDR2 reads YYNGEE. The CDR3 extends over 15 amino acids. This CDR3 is CASSRLLNNSYEQYF. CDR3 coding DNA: TGTGCCAGCAGCAGGCTACTGAATAACTCCTACGAGCAGTACTTC.

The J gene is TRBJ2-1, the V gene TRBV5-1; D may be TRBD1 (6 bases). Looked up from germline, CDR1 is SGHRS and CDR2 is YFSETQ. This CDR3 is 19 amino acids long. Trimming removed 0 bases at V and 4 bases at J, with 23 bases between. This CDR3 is CASSLGANPGHDPYNEQFF. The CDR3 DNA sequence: TGCGCCAGCAGCTTGGGGGCCAATCCGGGACATGACCCTTACAATGAGCAGTTCTTC.

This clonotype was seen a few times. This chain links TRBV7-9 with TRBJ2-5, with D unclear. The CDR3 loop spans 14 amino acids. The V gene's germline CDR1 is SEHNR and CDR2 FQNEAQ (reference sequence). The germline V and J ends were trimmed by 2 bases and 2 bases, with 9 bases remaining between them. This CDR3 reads CASSLSGLQETQYF. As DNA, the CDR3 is TGTGCCAGCAGCTTATCCGGGCTACAAGAGACCCAGTACTTC.

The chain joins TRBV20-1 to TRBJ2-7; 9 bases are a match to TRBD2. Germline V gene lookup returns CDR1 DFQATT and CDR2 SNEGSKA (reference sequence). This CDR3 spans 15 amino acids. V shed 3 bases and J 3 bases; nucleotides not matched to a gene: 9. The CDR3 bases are TGCAGTGCTAGTTTCCGGGCGGGAGGGCTCTACGAGCAGTACTTC. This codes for CSASFRAGGLYEQYF.

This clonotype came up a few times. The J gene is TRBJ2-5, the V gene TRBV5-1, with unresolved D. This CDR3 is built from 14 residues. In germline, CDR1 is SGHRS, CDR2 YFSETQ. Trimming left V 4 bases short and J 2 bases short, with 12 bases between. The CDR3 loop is CASSIRSTQETQYF. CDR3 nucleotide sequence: TGCGCCAGCAGCATCAGGAGTACACAAGAGACCCAGTACTTC.

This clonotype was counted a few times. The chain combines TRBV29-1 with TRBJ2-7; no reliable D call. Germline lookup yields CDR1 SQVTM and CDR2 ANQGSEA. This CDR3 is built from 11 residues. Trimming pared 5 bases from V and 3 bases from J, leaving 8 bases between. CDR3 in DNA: TGCAGCGTTATGACTGGCTACGAGCAGTACTTC. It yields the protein CSVMTGYEQYF.

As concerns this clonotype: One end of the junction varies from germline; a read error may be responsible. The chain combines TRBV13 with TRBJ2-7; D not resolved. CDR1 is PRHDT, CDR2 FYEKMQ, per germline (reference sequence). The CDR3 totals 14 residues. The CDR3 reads CSSSLVGFVNEQYF. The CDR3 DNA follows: TGTTCCAGCAGCTTAGTAGGGTTTGTCAACGAGCAGTACTTC.

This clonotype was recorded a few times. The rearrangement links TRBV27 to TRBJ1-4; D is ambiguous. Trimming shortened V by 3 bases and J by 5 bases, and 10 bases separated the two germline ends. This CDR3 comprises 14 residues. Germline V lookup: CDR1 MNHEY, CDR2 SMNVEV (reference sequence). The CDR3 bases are TGTGCCAGCAGTTTGGCGGACCAAAATGAAAAACTGTTTTTT. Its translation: CASSLADQNEKLFF.

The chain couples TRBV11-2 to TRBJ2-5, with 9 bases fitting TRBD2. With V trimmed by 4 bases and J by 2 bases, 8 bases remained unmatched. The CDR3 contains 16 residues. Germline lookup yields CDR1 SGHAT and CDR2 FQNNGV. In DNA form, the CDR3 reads TGTGCCAGCAGCTCTCAGCGGGGGGCGTTTCAAGAGACCCAGTACTTC. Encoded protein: CASSSQRGAFQETQYF.

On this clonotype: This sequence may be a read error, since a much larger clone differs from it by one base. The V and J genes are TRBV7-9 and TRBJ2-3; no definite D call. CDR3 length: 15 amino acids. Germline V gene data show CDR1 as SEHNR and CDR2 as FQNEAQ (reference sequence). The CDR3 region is CASGLPVTSTDTQYF. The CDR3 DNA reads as TGTGCCAGCGGCTTACCGGTGACTAGCACAGATACGCAGTATTTT.

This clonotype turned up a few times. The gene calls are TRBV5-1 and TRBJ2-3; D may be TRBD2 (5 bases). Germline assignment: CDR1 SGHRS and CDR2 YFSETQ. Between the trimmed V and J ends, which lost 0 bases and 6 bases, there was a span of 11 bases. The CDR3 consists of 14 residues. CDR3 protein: CASSLVVGKDTQYF. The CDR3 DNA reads TGCGCCAGCAGCTTGGTAGTCGGGAAGGATACGCAGTATTTT.

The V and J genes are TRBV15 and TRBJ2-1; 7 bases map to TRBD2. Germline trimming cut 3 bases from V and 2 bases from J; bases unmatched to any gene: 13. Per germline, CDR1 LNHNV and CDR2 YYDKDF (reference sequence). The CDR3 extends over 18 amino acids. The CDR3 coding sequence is TGTGCCACCAGCAGGGAGCGCTGGGGAGGGCGGCCCTACAATGAGCAGTTCTTC. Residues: CATSRERWGGRPYNEQFF.

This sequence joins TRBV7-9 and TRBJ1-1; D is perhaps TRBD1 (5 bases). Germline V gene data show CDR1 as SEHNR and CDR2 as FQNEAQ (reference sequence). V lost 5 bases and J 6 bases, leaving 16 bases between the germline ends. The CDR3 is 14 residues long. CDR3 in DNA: TGTGCCAGCAGCCCCACCAGTCCGGGGGCTGAAGCTTTCTTT. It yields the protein CASSPTSPGAEAFF.

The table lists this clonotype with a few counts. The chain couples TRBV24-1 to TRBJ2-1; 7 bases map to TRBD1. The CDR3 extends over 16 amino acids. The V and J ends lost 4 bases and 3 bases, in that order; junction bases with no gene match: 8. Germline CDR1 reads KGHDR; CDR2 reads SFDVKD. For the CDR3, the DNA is TGTGCCACCAGTGAATCCACAGGGGCGGGCTACAATGAGCAGTTCTTC. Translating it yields CATSESTGAGYNEQFF.